There are a few counts of the clone carrying this T cell receptor (beta chain). This sample stems from a study of control samples from healthy donors and cancer patients. Sequencing was performed with immunoSEQ multiplex PCR; in TCRdb, only in-frame clones are kept and a portion is missing. The data hold about 85,000 clones, with around nine tenths observed a single time. The germline V gene has CDR1 SGHNT and CDR2 YYREEE (reference sequence). Deletions cut 4 bases from V and 4 bases from J, with 23 bases between. This CDR3 has 17 amino acids. The chain recombines TRBV5-4 with TRBJ1-2, with D possibly matching TRBD1 (5 bases). Sequencing used blood. The sequence derives from a man aged 45 to 65 in good health. The CDR3 DNA is TGTGCCAGCAGCCTTGGGTCTACCAGGGATTACGGCTATGGCTACACCTTC. It yields the protein CASSLGSTRDYGYGYTF. Full variable domain (outside the CDR3, taken from reference TRBV5-4 and TRBJ1-2): ETGVTQSPTHLIKTRGQQVTLRCSSQSGHNTVSWYQQALGQGPQFIFQYYREEENGRGNFPPRFSGLQFPNYSSELNVNALELDDSALYLCASSLGSTRDYGYGYTFGSGTRLTVV.